One sample yielded the 7 T cell receptor beta chains listed below, sequenced in a study of blood T cell repertoires in COVID-19. Method: immunoSEQ multiplex PCR; TCRdb's copy keeps in-frame clones and lacks some. The sample carries about 98,000 clones, roughly 92% recorded once. Sequenced input: peripheral blood. These receptors were taken from a woman between 45 and 60 years old with COVID-19, enrolled during active disease.

The chain joins TRBV11-3 to TRBJ1-2, with a weak D call TRBD1 (6 bases). Trimming pared 5 bases from V and 8 bases from J, leaving 21 bases between. Germline CDR1 SGHNT, CDR2 YENEEA. The CDR3 totals 15 residues. CDR3 in DNA: TGTGCCAGCAGCCCGGGGGGCTCAGGGCAAGGAGGCTACACCTTC. It encodes CASSPGGSGQGGYTF. The variable domain in full, with the rest retrieved from reference TRBV11-3 and TRBJ1-2, is EAGVVQSPRYKIIEKKQPVAFWCNPISGHNTLYWYLQNLGQGPELLIRYENEEAVDDSQLPKDRFSAERLKGVDSTLKIQPAELGDSAVYLCASSPGGSGQGGYTFGSGTRLTVV.

This chain connects TRBV6-6 to TRBJ2-3, with D possibly being TRBD2 (6 bases). The CDR3 runs to 15 residues. V lost 5 bases and J 6 bases, leaving 18 bases between the germline ends. Germline CDR1 and CDR2: MNHNY and SVGAGI (reference sequence). CDR3 nucleotide sequence: TGTGCCAGCAGTCCACCCGGGAGCAGGGACGATACGCAGTATTTT. Its protein is CASSPPGSRDDTQYF.

The gene calls are TRBV27 and TRBJ1-5; TRBD1 agrees at 9 bases. Germline CDR1 reads MNHEY; CDR2 reads SMNVEV (reference sequence). V lost 2 bases, J lost 7 bases, and 12 bases stayed unmatched. The length of the CDR3 is 17 residues. The CDR3 DNA reads TGTGCCAGCAGTTTAGTTTTGGGGACAGGGCAAAAACAGCCCCAGCATTTT. Protein: CASSLVLGTGQKQPQHF.

The CDR3 nucleotides are TGTGCCAGCAGCTTATCAGGGGGCTATAGCAATCAGCCCCAGCATTTT. Translated, it gives CASSLSGGYSNQPQHF. V and J are TRBV11-2 and TRBJ1-5, with 8 bases fitting TRBD1. The CDR3 sequence is 16 residues long. CDR1 and CDR2 (germline): SGHAT, FQNNGV. The J segment lost 0 bases and the V segment lost 2 bases, leaving 3 bases of the junction unmatched.

The chain has TRBV19 and TRBJ1-3, with D maybe TRBD1 (5 bases). This CDR3 is built from 15 residues. V gave up 4 bases and J gave up 2 bases, with 12 bases separating them. The V gene's germline CDR1 is LNHDA and CDR2 SQIVND (reference sequence). The CDR3 coding sequence is TGTGCCAGTAGTACCTCGGGGGTTGCTGGAAACACCATATATTTT. It encodes CASSTSGVAGNTIYF. The whole variable domain, filled in from reference TRBV19 and TRBJ1-3, reads DGGITQSPKYLFRKEGQNVTLSCEQNLNHDAMYWYRQDPGQGLRLIYYSQIVNDFQKGDIAEGYSVSREKKESFPLTVTSAQKNPTAFYLCASSTSGVAGNTIYFGEGSWLTVV.

This clone was seen once. The rearrangement links TRBV30 to TRBJ2-1, with D possibly TRBD2 on 6 matching bases. The CDR3 consists of 14 residues. Looked up from germline, CDR1 is GTSNPN and CDR2 is SVGIG (reference sequence). With 2 bases removed from V and 6 bases from J, the gap between germline ends came to 14 bases. The CDR3 region has the DNA TGTGCCTGGAGTTGGGGCGGGGTGGTCAATGAGCAGTTCTTC. It yields the protein CAWSWGGVVNEQFF.

This clone was seen once. The chain uses TRBV7-2 and TRBJ1-6; no definite D call. This CDR3 contains 13 residues. Germline loops: CDR1 SGHTA, CDR2 FQGNSA. V lost 0 bases and J lost 9, with 6 bases in between. This CDR3 reads CASSLALSSPLHF. The CDR3 bases are TGTGCCAGCAGCTTAGCTTTGAGTTCACCCCTCCACTTT.